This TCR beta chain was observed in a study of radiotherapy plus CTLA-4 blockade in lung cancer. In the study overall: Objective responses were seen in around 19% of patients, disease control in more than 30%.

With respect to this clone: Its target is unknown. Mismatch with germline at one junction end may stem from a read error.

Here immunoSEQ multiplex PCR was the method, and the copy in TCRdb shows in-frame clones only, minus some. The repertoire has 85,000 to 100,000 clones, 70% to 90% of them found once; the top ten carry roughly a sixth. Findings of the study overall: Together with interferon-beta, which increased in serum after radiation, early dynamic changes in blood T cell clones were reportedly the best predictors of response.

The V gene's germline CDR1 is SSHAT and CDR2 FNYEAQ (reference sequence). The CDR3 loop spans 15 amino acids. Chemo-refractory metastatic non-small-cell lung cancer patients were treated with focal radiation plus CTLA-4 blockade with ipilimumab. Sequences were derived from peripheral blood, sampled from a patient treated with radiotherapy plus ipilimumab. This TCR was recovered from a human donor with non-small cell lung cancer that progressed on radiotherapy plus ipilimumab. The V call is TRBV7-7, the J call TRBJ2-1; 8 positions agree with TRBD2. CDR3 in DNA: TGTGCTAGCAGCTTAGTTCCAGCGGGAGTGCATGAGCAGTTCTTC. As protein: CASSLVPAGVHEQFF.